Below, one T cell receptor (beta chain) is given with its context. Antigen specificity is unknown. The length of the CDR3 is 13 residues. The V gene's germline CDR1 is SNHLY and CDR2 FYNNEI. The ends were cut back, 1 base at V and 8 bases at J, with 12 bases in the middle. The data derive from a study of T cells in localized non-small cell lung cancer. Findings of the study overall: Because researchers sequenced only one region of the tumor, heterogeneity is still possible. For the top 100 tumor clones, a median about 50 also appeared in adjacent lung. Longer overall survival was seen with higher T cell density measured in blood. Adjacent uninvolved lung had the highest clonality, suggesting focused antigen responses.

Libraries were prepared by immunoSEQ multiplex PCR; TCRdb keeps only in-frame clonotypes and omits some of them. The data contain about 14,000 clones, roughly 89% of them seen just once; the ten biggest clones take up 2.7%. The receptor comes from a man between 40 and 69 years old with stage III lung adenocarcinoma. The V call is TRBV2, the J call TRBJ2-7; D remains ambiguous. Sample: peripheral blood mononuclear cells, taken before any cancer treatment. CDR3 DNA: TGTGCCAGCAGTGAAGACCCCATACCCCAGCAGTACTTC. Protein sequence: CASSEDPIPQQYF.